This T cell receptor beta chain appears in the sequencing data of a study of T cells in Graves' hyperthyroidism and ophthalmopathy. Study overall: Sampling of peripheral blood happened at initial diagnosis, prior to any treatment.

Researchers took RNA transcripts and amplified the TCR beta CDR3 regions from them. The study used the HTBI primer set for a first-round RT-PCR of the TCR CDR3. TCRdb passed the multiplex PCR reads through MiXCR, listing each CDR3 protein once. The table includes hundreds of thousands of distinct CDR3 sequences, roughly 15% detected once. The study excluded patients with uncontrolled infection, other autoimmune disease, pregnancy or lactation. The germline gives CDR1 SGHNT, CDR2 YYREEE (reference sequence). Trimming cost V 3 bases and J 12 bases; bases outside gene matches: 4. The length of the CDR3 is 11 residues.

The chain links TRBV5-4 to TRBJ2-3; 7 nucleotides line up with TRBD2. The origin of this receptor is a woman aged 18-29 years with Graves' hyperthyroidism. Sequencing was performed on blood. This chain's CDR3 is CASSSTSRQYF. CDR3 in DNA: TGTGCCAGCAGCTCGACTAGCAGACAGTATTTT.